This TCR beta chain was sequenced for a study of T cells and copy number aberrations in small-cell lung cancer (dated by TCRdb to about 2021). At the level of the whole study: To relate T cell metrics to mutations and copy number aberrations, the same tumor regions underwent both TCR repertoire sequencing and whole-exome sequencing. Tumor TCR data existed for 17 patients, while under 15 patients had TCR data covering both tumor and normal tissue. What the authors observed across the whole study: Tumors had lower T-cell density, richness and clonality than adjacent lung tissue, though the difference in density was not significant. A small sample size, resulting from surgical resection being uncommon in small-cell lung cancer, limited the study, and the findings need validation. Every specimen was formalin-fixed paraffin-embedded tissue, a material known to introduce sequencing artifacts.

The donors were limited-stage small-cell lung cancer patients whose surgical resection took place in Hangzhou, China, between the late 2000s and the early 2020s. Every donor went straight to surgery with no preoperative chemotherapy or radiotherapy, and no donor was given immunotherapy either before or after surgery. Each of the 15 to 20 patients in the sequenced cohort was a smoker or a heavy second-hand smoker. Adjacent normal lung was collected at least 2 cm from the tumor margin and was morphologically confirmed by two pathologists to be free of malignant cells. To characterize T cell repertoire heterogeneity, the study applied multi-region TCR-beta sequencing to resected limited-stage small-cell lung cancers and to tumor-adjacent lung tissue. The AllPrep DNA/RNA FFPE Kit (Qiagen) was used to extract genomic DNA from FFPE tissue. Using multiplexed V- and J-gene primers, the immunoSEQ hsTCRB Kit amplified TCR-beta CDR3 regions from genomic DNA. Unique DNA barcodes were added in a second PCR, and samples were pooled together with a negative and a positive control. The pooled TCR-beta libraries were sequenced using a 150-cycle paired-end protocol on an Illumina MiSeq. The study's processing was this. Adaptive Biotechnologies processed the raw sequencing data and produced a report containing normalized, annotated TCR-beta repertoires. T-cell density was calculated by normalizing TCR-beta templates to usable DNA, with usable DNA estimated through amplification of housekeeping genes. Richness was the count of unique rearrangements, and clonality was defined as 1 minus Pielou's evenness. Imported from immuneACCESS, the table was reduced by TCRdb to in-frame sequences with V and J called. These copies leave out some clones; in studies compared against another copy, an unresolved V gene accounts for under half, and the cause of the remainder is not known. V and J calls and clone size are as listed in that table; D and trimming were resolved from the DNA. Recorded for this sample are about 2,700 clones; roughly 80% of them occurred a single time. Together, the top ten hold roughly 10% of the sample.

About this clone: The antigen it binds to is not known. No base qualities exist here, and no much larger clone lies one base off it.

The specimen was normal tissue next to the tumor. The TCR was taken from a man in his sixties with small cell lung cancer.

The CDR3 region reads CASSPVGGGRAEAFF. At the DNA level, the sequence is TGTGCCAGCTCACCGGTGGGAGGGGGCAGGGCTGAAGCTTTCTTT. The rearranged segments are TRBV18 and TRBJ1-1; TRBD1 lines up with 7 middle nucleotides. The CDR3 holds 15 amino acids from the cysteine to the phenylalanine. The read is trimmed to its CDR3 DNA, 45 bases read in frame from base 1. V is pruned by 3 bases and J by 6 bases, leaving 10 bases of the junction without a gene match. CDR1 and CDR2 are read off the germline V gene as KGHSH and LQKENI.